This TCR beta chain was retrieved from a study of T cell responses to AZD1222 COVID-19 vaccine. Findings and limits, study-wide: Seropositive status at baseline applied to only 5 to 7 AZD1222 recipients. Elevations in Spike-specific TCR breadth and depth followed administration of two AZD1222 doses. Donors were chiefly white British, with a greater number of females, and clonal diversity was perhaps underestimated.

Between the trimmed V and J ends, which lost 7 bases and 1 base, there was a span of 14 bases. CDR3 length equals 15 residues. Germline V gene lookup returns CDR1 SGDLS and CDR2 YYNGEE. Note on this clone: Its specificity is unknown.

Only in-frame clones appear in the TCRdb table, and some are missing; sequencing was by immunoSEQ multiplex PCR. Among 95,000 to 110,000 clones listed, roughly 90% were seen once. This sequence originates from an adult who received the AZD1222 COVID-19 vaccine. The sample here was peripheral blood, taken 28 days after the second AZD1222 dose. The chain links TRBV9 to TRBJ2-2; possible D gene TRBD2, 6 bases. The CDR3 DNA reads TGTGCCAGCGGGGTAACGGGGGAGAACACCGGGGAGCTGTTTTTT. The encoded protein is CASGVTGENTGELFF.